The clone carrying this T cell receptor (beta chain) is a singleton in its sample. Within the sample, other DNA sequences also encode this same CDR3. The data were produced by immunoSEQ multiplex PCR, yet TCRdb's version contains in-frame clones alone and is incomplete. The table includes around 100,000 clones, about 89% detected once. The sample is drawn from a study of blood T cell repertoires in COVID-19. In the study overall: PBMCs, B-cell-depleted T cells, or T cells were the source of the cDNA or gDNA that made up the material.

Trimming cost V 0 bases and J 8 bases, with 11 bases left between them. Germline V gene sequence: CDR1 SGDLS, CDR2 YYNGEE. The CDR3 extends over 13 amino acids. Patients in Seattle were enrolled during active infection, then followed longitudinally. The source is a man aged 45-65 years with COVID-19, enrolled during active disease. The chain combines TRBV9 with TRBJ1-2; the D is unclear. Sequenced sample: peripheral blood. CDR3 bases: TGTGCCAGCAGCGTAGGGCGAGGGTACGGCTACACCTTC. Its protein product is CASSVGRGYGYTF.